The 4 T cell receptor beta chains listed next were all sequenced from one sample in a study of response to subunit inactivated influenza vaccine. A single record per CDR3 protein comes from TCRdb applying MiXCR to the RT-PCR reads. The profile shows about 480,000 distinct CDR3 sequences, roughly 25% of them singletons. Sample: CD4+ T cells sorted from PBMCs, taken less than 6 days after vaccination. These TCRs come from a man in his fifties or sixties who received an inactivated influenza vaccine.

The gene calls are TRBV4-3 and TRBJ1-1; D remains ambiguous. There are 13 residues in the CDR3. CDR1 is LGHNA, CDR2 YSLEER, per germline. Deletions cut 4 bases from V and 4 bases from J, with 10 bases between. CDR3 coding DNA: TGCGCCAGCAGCCGTCAGCAGACCACTGAAGCTTTCTTT. This translates into CASSRQQTTEAFF.

This clonotype was detected a few times. V gene TRBV6-2 or TRBV6-3 combines with J gene TRBJ2-3, with 7 positions matching TRBD1. There are 12 residues in the CDR3. V was clipped by 6 bases and J by 8 bases; unmatched bases: 5. Germline V lookup: CDR1 MNHEY, CDR2 SVGEGT. The CDR3 DNA is TGTGCCAGCAGCCTGGGACAGACTACGCAGTATTTT. It is translated as CASSLGQTTQYF.

The chain uses TRBV30 and TRBJ2-3; perhaps TRBD2 as D (5 bases). The CDR3 is 14 amino acids. Trimming took 8 bases from V and 6 from J, leaving 21 bases between them. Germline V CDR1 and CDR2: GTSNPN, SVGIG (reference sequence). The CDR3 DNA sequence: TGTGCCGTACGAGGTGGCGGGTCACTGGATACGCAGTATTTT. Its translation: CAVRGGGSLDTQYF.

The V call is TRBV12-3 or TRBV12-4, the J call TRBJ1-5; 9 positions match TRBD1. J was trimmed by 7 bases and V by 6 bases; bases with no gene match: 10. The CDR3 has 15 residues. This CDR3 reads CASSSGTGKLQPQHF. The CDR3 coding sequence is TGTGCCAGCAGCTCCGGGACAGGGAAGCTCCAGCCCCAGCATTTT.